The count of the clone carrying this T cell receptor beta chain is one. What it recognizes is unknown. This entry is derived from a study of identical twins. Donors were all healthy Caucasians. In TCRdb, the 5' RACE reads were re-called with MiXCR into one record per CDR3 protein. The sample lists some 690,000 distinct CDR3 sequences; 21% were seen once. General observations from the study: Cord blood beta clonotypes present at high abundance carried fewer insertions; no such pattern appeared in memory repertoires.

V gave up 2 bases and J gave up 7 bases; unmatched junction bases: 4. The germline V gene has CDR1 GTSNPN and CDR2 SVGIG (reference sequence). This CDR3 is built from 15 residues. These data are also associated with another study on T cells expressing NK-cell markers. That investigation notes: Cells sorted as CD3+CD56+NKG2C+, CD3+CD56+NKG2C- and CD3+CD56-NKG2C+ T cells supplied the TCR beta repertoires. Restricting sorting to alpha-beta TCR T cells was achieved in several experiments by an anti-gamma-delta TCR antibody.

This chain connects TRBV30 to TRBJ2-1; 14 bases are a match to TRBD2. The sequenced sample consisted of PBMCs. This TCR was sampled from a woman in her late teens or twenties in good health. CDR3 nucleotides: TGTGCCTGGAGTATTGGGACTAGCGGGAGTAATGAGCAGTTCTTC. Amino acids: CAWSIGTSGSNEQFF.